One and the same sample provided the 25 T cell receptor beta chains below, sequenced in a study of blood T cell repertoires in COVID-19 (dated by TCRdb to the early 2020s). The method was the immunoSEQ multiplex PCR assay. TCRdb carries this immuneACCESS record with in-frame sequences only. Its versions omit some clonotypes, under half of them owing to an unresolved V gene in the studies checked, with the rest unexplained. This sample has some 26,000 clones in its table, and about 80% of those were observed once. The ten biggest clones cover 40% of the sample. The specimen sequenced was peripheral blood. The receptors shown here come from a man aged 70-80 years with acute or convalescent COVID-19.

V usage is TRBV10-3 and J usage is TRBJ1-5; D uncertain. The V and J ends lost 0 bases and 6 bases respectively, with 6 bases between them. The CDR3 loop spans 13 amino acids. Germline V gene sequence: CDR1 ENHRY, CDR2 SYGVKD. The CDR3 nucleotides are TGTGCCATCAGTGAGTCCCCGAGTCAGCCCCAGCATTTT. It yields the protein CAISESPSQPQHF.

This chain links TRBV6-6 with TRBJ1-5; possible D gene TRBD1, 6 bases. Germline loops: CDR1 MNHNY, CDR2 SVGAGI (reference sequence). The CDR3 runs to 14 residues. Trimming pared 6 bases from V and 8 bases from J, leaving 17 bases between. CDR3 nucleotides: TGTGCCAGCAGGGAACAGGGCGCTCATGAGCCCCAGCATTTT. Translated, it gives CASREQGAHEPQHF.

The rearrangement uses TRBV14 and TRBJ1-4; no clear D gene. The length of the CDR3 is 16 residues. V was shortened by 1 base and J by 9 bases, with 18 bases between the two germline ends. Germline CDR1 is SGHDN and CDR2 is FVKESK. The CDR3 sequence: CASSQGAVPSMKKLFF. As DNA, the CDR3 is TGTGCCAGCAGCCAAGGTGCGGTGCCTTCAATGAAAAAACTGTTTTTT.

This chain joins TRBV21-1 and TRBJ1-1; the table's D call TRBD1 went unverified against the DNA. TRBV21-1 constitutes a pseudogene. The CDR3 has 17 amino acids. CDR3 nucleotides: TGTGCCAGCAGCAAAGTCGAATTTTGGGACAGGAACACTGAAGCTTTCTTT. It encodes CASSKVEFWDRNTEAFF.

The rearrangement links TRBV7-9 to TRBJ1-1; 8 bases match TRBD1. Germline V gene sequence: CDR1 SEHNR, CDR2 FQNEAQ (reference sequence). The CDR3 contains 14 residues. Trimming at V came to 5 bases and at J to 5 bases, leaving 7 bases not matched to a gene. For the CDR3, the DNA is TGTGCCAGCAGCCCTTGGACAGGGATAACTGAAGCTTTCTTT. This sequence encodes CASSPWTGITEAFF.

This clone occurred many times. J is TRBJ1-5 and V is TRBV5-8; 8 nucleotides match TRBD1. Trimming removed 4 bases from V and 1 base from J; junction bases left unmatched: 7. CDR3 length: 16 residues. Germline values: CDR1 SGHTS, CDR2 YDEGEE. The CDR3 sequence is CASSTRQGLSNQPQHF. The CDR3 bases are TGTGCCAGCAGCACACGACAGGGGTTAAGCAATCAGCCCCAGCATTTT.

This clone was counted between two and nine times. The DNA for the CDR3 is TGTGCCAGCAGCTTGTCACAGGGGAATACGCAGTATTTT. Translating it yields CASSLSQGNTQYF. The chain joins TRBV11-3 to TRBJ2-3; TRBD1 matches 7 bases. This CDR3 spans 13 amino acids. CDR1 and CDR2 (germline): SGHNT, YENEEA. With 3 bases clipped from V and 7 bases from J, the junction kept 4 bases outside the gene matches.

This chain links TRBV4-3 with TRBJ2-7; 9 bases fit TRBD1. CDR1 LGHNA and CDR2 YSLEER come from the germline V gene. The CDR3 has 13 amino acids. V lost 4 bases, J lost 6 bases, and 4 bases stayed unmatched. CDR3 DNA: TGCGCCAGCAGCCTCGGGACAGGGATCGAGCAGTACTTC. As protein: CASSLGTGIEQYF.

This sequence joins TRBV7-2 and TRBJ2-7; the D is unclear. The CDR3 has 11 amino acids. V lost 4 bases, J lost 3 bases, and 4 bases lay in between. Germline-derived CDR1 and CDR2 are SGHTA and FQGNSA. CDR3 nucleotide sequence: TGTGCCAGCAGCTCCCACTACGAGCAGTACTTC. Protein product: CASSSHYEQYF.

This clone has just a few counts. V usage is TRBV5-5 and J usage is TRBJ1-4; TRBD1 matches 9 bases. The CDR3 has 16 residues. Looked up from germline, CDR1 is SGHKS and CDR2 is YYEKEE (reference sequence). The V segment lost 0 bases and the J segment 10 bases; nucleotides outside the gene matches: 10. CDR3 nucleotides: TGTGCCAGCAGCTTGGCCTTGAGGGACAGGGATGGAAAACTGTTTTTT. Its protein product is CASSLALRDRDGKLFF.

V is TRBV6-5 and J is TRBJ2-7; 7 bases fit TRBD1. The CDR3 is 14 residues long. From germline, CDR1 is MNHEY and CDR2 SVGAGI. Germline trimming cut 6 bases from V and 4 bases from J; bases unmatched to any gene: 9. Here the CDR3 reads CASRAPGQLYEQYF. The CDR3, as DNA: TGTGCCAGCAGGGCCCCGGGACAGCTATACGAGCAGTACTTC.

The table lists this clone with a count of one. The chain employs TRBV18 and TRBJ2-5, with 7 nucleotides matching TRBD1. There are 13 residues in the CDR3. Germline values: CDR1 KGHSH, CDR2 LQKENI. Unmatched junction bases numbered 2, after V lost 2 bases and J lost 5 bases. CDR3 nucleotide sequence: TGTGCCAGCTCACCAGGACAGGTGGAGACCCAGTACTTC. Translated, it gives CASSPGQVETQYF.

The chain employs TRBV7-9 and TRBJ1-6, with D hard to call. Germline V gene data show CDR1 as SEHNR and CDR2 as FQNEAQ (reference sequence). This CDR3 has 15 residues. V lost 5 bases, J lost 12 bases, and 20 bases lay in between. The CDR3 nucleotides read TGTGCCAGCAGCGAGTCTGCGTCGTCTGCTGAACCCCTCCACTTT. This translates into CASSESASSAEPLHF.

This clone was counted a single time. V usage is TRBV15 and J usage is TRBJ1-6, with a tentative D call TRBD1 (6 bases). Germline CDR1 LNHNV, CDR2 YYDKDF (reference sequence). The V end lost 0 bases, the J end lost 0 bases, and 21 bases lay between the germline ends. The length of the CDR3 is 21 residues. This CDR3 is CATSRDLGATGQSSYNSPLHF. The CDR3 nucleotides are TGTGCCACCAGCAGAGATTTGGGCGCGACAGGACAAAGCTCCTATAATTCACCCCTCCACTTT.

This chain uses TRBV6-5 with TRBJ1-2; no definite D call. V was shortened by 7 bases and J by 3 bases, with 12 bases between the two germline ends. The CDR3 spans 13 residues. Germline assignment: CDR1 MNHEY and CDR2 SVGAGI. The CDR3 sequence: CASILADYYGYTF. CDR3 coding DNA: TGTGCCAGCATCTTGGCTGACTACTATGGCTACACCTTC.

The rearrangement joins TRBV19 to TRBJ1-1, with unresolved D. CDR3 size: 13 residues. The V and J ends lost 2 bases and 4 bases respectively, with 8 bases between them. CDR1 is LNHDA, CDR2 SQIVND, per germline (reference sequence). CDR3 sequence: CASSINRGTEAFF. The CDR3 DNA follows: TGTGCCAGTAGTATAAACCGAGGCACTGAAGCTTTCTTT.

This clone was picked up one time. The V gene is TRBV5-1, the J gene TRBJ2-3, with a possible D match to TRBD1 (5 bases). The germline V gene has CDR1 SGHRS and CDR2 YFSETQ. The CDR3 runs to 12 residues. The V end was cut by 5 bases, the J end by 3 bases, with 7 bases between. CDR3 residues: CASRQETDTQYF. The CDR3 DNA is TGCGCCAGCAGACAGGAGACAGATACGCAGTATTTT.

This chain uses TRBV6-5 with TRBJ1-1; 7 bases fit TRBD1. V dropped 6 bases and J dropped 5; count of bases not matched to a gene: 9. Germline V lookup: CDR1 MNHEY, CDR2 SVGAGI. CDR3 size: 14 residues. CDR3 DNA: TGTGCCAGCAGGGGGGGACAGTGGCTTACTGAAGCTTTCTTT. Translated, it gives CASRGGQWLTEAFF.

The chain links TRBV19 to TRBJ1-5, with 8 bases aligning to TRBD1. V trimming: 5 bases; J trimming: 1 base; junction bases outside the gene matches: 7. The CDR3 runs 16 residues. Germline CDR1 and CDR2: LNHDA and SQIVND (reference sequence). CDR3 sequence (DNA): TGTGCCAGTAGTGCTCAGGGGGCCCCGAGCAATCAGCCCCAGCATTTT. Translated, it gives CASSAQGAPSNQPQHF.

The gene calls are TRBV5-5 and TRBJ2-7, with D unresolved. With 2 bases removed from V and 0 bases from J, the gap between germline ends came to 9 bases. Per germline, CDR1 SGHKS and CDR2 YYEKEE (reference sequence). The CDR3 loop spans 14 amino acids. The CDR3 bases are TGTGCCAGCAGCTTCCGACTTAACTCCTACGAGCAGTACTTC. This encodes CASSFRLNSYEQYF. Supplemented by reference TRBV5-5 and TRBJ2-7, the full variable domain reads DAGVTQSPTHLIKTRGQQVTLRCSPISGHKSVSWYQQVLGQGPQFIFQYYEKEERGRGNFPDRFSARQFPNYSSELNVNALLLGDSALYLCASSFRLNSYEQYFGPGTRLTVT.

The chain is built from TRBV28 and TRBJ1-4; D not resolved. The CDR3 covers 15 residues. Germline V gives CDR1 MDHEN, CDR2 SYDVKM. V was cut by 5 bases and J by 10 bases, with 20 bases left in between. As DNA, the CDR3 is TGTGCCAGCAGTCCTCACTCGGGTAAAGGTTTAAAACTGTTTTTT. As protein: CASSPHSGKGLKLFF.

V usage is TRBV5-1 and J usage is TRBJ1-2; D remains ambiguous. Germline V gene lookup returns CDR1 SGHRS and CDR2 YFSETQ. Trimming shortened V by 2 bases and J by 5 bases, and 10 bases separated the two germline ends. This CDR3 contains 13 residues. The CDR3 reads CASSLAEGYGYTF. In nucleotides, the CDR3 is TGCGCCAGCAGCTTAGCCGAGGGTTATGGCTACACCTTC.

This chain connects TRBV9 to TRBJ1-6, with D unclear. V was clipped by 0 bases and J by 8 bases, with 15 bases between them. This CDR3 spans 16 amino acids. Germline CDR1 is SGDLS and CDR2 is YYNGEE. This CDR3 is CASSVGPPLAYSPLHF. The CDR3 DNA is TGTGCCAGCAGCGTAGGCCCGCCGCTAGCTTATTCACCCCTCCACTTT.

The chain uses TRBV13 and TRBJ2-1, with D maybe TRBD1 (6 bases). The germline V gene encodes CDR1 PRHDT and CDR2 FYEKMQ (reference sequence). The CDR3 covers 17 residues. Trimming shortened V by 4 bases and J by 1 base, and 17 bases separated the two germline ends. Here the CDR3 DNA reads TGTGCCAGCAGCTCGAGATCACAGGGCGCATCCTACAATGAGCAGTTCTTC. It translates to CASSSRSQGASYNEQFF.

The V call is TRBV12-3 or TRBV12-4, the J call TRBJ2-5; possibly TRBD1 for D (6 bases). The CDR3 sequence is 13 residues long. V was pared by 6 bases and J by 2 bases, with 10 bases between. The CDR3 loop reads CASRRTEQETQYF. In DNA form, the CDR3 reads TGTGCCAGCAGGAGGACAGAACAAGAGACCCAGTACTTC.